The rows below give T cell receptor beta chains drawn from one sample of a study of regulatory T cells in long-lasting Graves disease. MiXCR, applied by TCRdb to the multiplex PCR reads, yields one record per CDR3 protein. The table has 500,000 or so distinct CDR3 sequences, approximately 15% seen once. These data were also filed under a second study, of T cells in Graves' hyperthyroidism and ophthalmopathy.

The sample here was peripheral blood mononuclear cells (PBMCs), taken at new diagnosis, from a patient treated with antithyroid drugs. The receptor source for this set is a woman aged 45-59 years with Graves disease. Both conserved end residues are part of each CDR3. A D gene is named only where the DNA matches it firmly. The listing skips clone size in some rows; elsewhere it reads once, few, many or a size class.

cdr3_aa: CSATSSTGETEAFF
cdr3_nt: TGCAGTGCTACTTCCTCGACCGGAGAGACTGAAGCTTTCTTT
d_call: .
clone_size: many
v_call: TRBV20-1
j_call: TRBJ1-1

cdr3_aa: CASNSLRNYGYTF
cdr3_nt: TGTGCCAGCAATTCCCTCCGTAACTATGGCTACACCTTC
d_call: .
clone_size: .
v_call: TRBV2
j_call: TRBJ1-2

cdr3_aa: CASSFVAASDTQYF
cdr3_nt: TGTGCCAGCAGCTTTGTTGCGGCGTCAGATACGCAGTATTTT
d_call: .
clone_size: few
v_call: TRBV5-4
j_call: TRBJ2-3

cdr3_aa: CASSLWTSGRGGFADTQYF
cdr3_nt: TGTGCCAGCAGTTTATGGACTAGCGGGAGGGGGGGCTTCGCGGATACGCAGTATTTT
d_call: TRBD2
clone_size: many
v_call: TRBV28
j_call: TRBJ2-3

cdr3_aa: CSAIAGEGTDTQYF
cdr3_nt: TGCAGTGCTATAGCGGGAGAGGGCACAGATACGCAGTATTTT
d_call: TRBD2
clone_size: few
v_call: TRBV20-1
j_call: TRBJ2-3

cdr3_aa: CASSWGVYNEQFF
cdr3_nt: TGTGCCAGTTCCTGGGGGGTGTACAATGAGCAGTTCTTC
d_call: .
clone_size: .
v_call: TRBV19
j_call: TRBJ2-1

cdr3_aa: CSVGPQGQETQYF
cdr3_nt: TGCAGCGTTGGCCCACAGGGGCAAGAGACCCAGTACTTC
d_call: TRBD1
clone_size: many
v_call: TRBV29-1
j_call: TRBJ2-5

cdr3_aa: CASSLTSGRREQYF
cdr3_nt: TGTGCCAGCAGCTTAACCAGCGGGAGACGGGAGCAGTACTTC
d_call: TRBD2
clone_size: few
v_call: TRBV7-9
j_call: TRBJ2-7

cdr3_aa: CATSRDRRGALGYGYTF
cdr3_nt: TGTGCCACCAGCAGAGATCGTCGGGGGGCGCTCGGCTATGGCTACACCTTC
d_call: .
clone_size: .
v_call: TRBV15
j_call: TRBJ1-2

cdr3_aa: CAWKVGLFTEAFF
cdr3_nt: TGTGCCTGGAAGGTGGGTTTGTTCACTGAAGCTTTCTTT
d_call: .
clone_size: many
v_call: TRBV30
j_call: TRBJ1-1